These 16 T cell receptor beta chains were all obtained from the same sample, sequenced in a study of T cell responses to AZD1222 COVID-19 vaccine. Sequencing used immunoSEQ multiplex PCR; TCRdb keeps in-frame clones, though not all of them. The table shows about 140,000 clones, with around 90% occurring only once. The specimen was peripheral blood, collected on day 0 of AZD1222 vaccination. These receptors all come from an adult in good health.

V and J are TRBV5-4 and TRBJ1-3; tentative D call: TRBD1 (5 bases). V was trimmed by 4 bases and J by 4 bases, leaving 15 bases between them. Germline assignment: CDR1 SGHNT and CDR2 YYREEE (reference sequence). The CDR3 covers 15 residues. The CDR3, as DNA: TGTGCCAGCAGCCTAGGGGTTGCCTCCGGAAACACCATATATTTT. Translation: CASSLGVASGNTIYF.

The rearrangement links TRBV7-6 to TRBJ2-5; 15 bases are shared with TRBD2. CDR1 and CDR2 (germline): SGHVS, FNYEAQ. Trimming took 3 bases from V and 2 from J; bases not matched to a gene: 7. The CDR3 extends over 18 amino acids. CDR3 region: CASSFGTSGGMGQETQYF. The CDR3 DNA reads TGTGCCAGCAGCTTCGGGACTAGCGGGGGGATGGGGCAAGAGACCCAGTACTTC.

The chain is built from TRBV30 and TRBJ1-4; the D gene is possibly TRBD1 (5 bases). Trimming pared 1 base from V and 8 bases from J, leaving 14 bases between. Germline CDR1 reads GTSNPN; CDR2 reads SVGIG (reference sequence). This CDR3 is built from 14 residues. This CDR3 is CAWSGGVSGEKLFF. The CDR3 coding sequence is TGTGCCTGGAGTGGAGGGGTCTCGGGGGAAAAACTGTTTTTT.

The chain is built from TRBV5-6 and TRBJ1-5; no clear D. V lost 0 bases and J lost 4, with 8 bases in between. There are 14 residues in the CDR3. Germline V lookup: CDR1 SGHDT, CDR2 YYEEEE. CDR3 protein: CASSLAPGNQPQHF. DNA of the CDR3: TGTGCCAGCAGCTTGGCCCCGGGGAATCAGCCCCAGCATTTT.

The chain carries TRBV28 and TRBJ2-2; 9 positions agree with TRBD1. With 5 bases clipped from V and 6 bases from J, the junction kept 10 bases outside the gene matches. Germline values: CDR1 MDHEN, CDR2 SYDVKM. CDR3 length: 16 residues. The CDR3 sequence is CASSGPGTGWAGELFF. CDR3 sequence (DNA): TGTGCCAGCAGTGGCCCCGGGACAGGGTGGGCCGGGGAGCTGTTTTTT.

The genes are TRBV5-6 and TRBJ1-2; the D gene is possibly TRBD1 (6 bases). CDR3 length: 13 residues. The germline gives CDR1 SGHDT, CDR2 YYEEEE. V lost 0 bases to trimming and J lost 8 bases, with 11 bases between them. CDR3 in amino acids: CASSLGQGRGYTF. CDR3 coding DNA: TGTGCCAGCAGCTTGGGGCAGGGGCGCGGCTACACCTTC.

This chain joins TRBV7-2 and TRBJ2-7; D might be TRBD1 (6 bases). Germline-derived CDR1 and CDR2 are SGHTA and FQGNSA. The CDR3 is 15 residues long. Trimming pared 1 base from V and 4 bases from J, leaving 14 bases between. This chain's CDR3 is CASSLGGGQPYEQYF. CDR3 nucleotide sequence: TGTGCCAGCAGCTTAGGAGGGGGACAACCATACGAGCAGTACTTC. The whole variable domain, remainder taken from reference TRBV7-2 and TRBJ2-7, is GAGVSQSPSNKVTEKGKDVELRCDPISGHTALYWYRQSLGQGLEFLIYFQGNSAPDKSGLPSDRFSAERTGGSVSTLTIQRTQQEDSAVYLCASSLGGGQPYEQYFGPGTRLTVT.

The chain links TRBV6-2 or TRBV6-3 to TRBJ1-1; D ambiguous. The CDR3 runs 13 residues. Germline-derived CDR1 and CDR2 are MNHEY and SVGEGT. V lost 5 bases and J 1 base, leaving 8 bases between the germline ends. The CDR3 region is CASSEEKNTEAFF. CDR3 nucleotides: TGTGCCAGCAGTGAGGAAAAGAACACTGAAGCTTTCTTT.

V and J are TRBV28 and TRBJ1-2; possibly TRBD1 for D (5 bases). Trimming took 4 bases from V and 4 from J, leaving 13 bases between them. The CDR3 runs 14 residues. Germline V gene lookup returns CDR1 MDHEN and CDR2 SYDVKM. The CDR3 DNA reads TGTGCCAGCAGTTCCACGGGGCAGATCTATGGCTACACCTTC. Its protein is CASSSTGQIYGYTF.

In this sample, this clone turned up once. This sequence joins TRBV4-1 and TRBJ2-5, with D tentatively TRBD1 (6 bases). The V gene's germline CDR1 is MGHRA and CDR2 YSYEKL. The CDR3 has 15 amino acids. Trimming removed 4 bases from V and 4 bases from J, with 16 bases in between. The CDR3 DNA reads TGCGCCAGCAGCCCGCGACAGGCCGGAGGAGAGACCCAGTACTTC. It codes for CASSPRQAGGETQYF.

The table lists this clone with a count of one. The CDR3 protein is CASSASGGRTEAFF. CDR3 bases: TGTGCCAGCAGCGCGTCAGGGGGCAGGACTGAAGCTTTCTTT. This chain uses TRBV9 with TRBJ1-1; the match to TRBD1 covers 8 bases. Germline V gives CDR1 SGDLS, CDR2 YYNGEE. The CDR3 sequence is 14 residues long. Germline trimming cut 3 bases from V and 5 bases from J; bases unmatched to any gene: 6. Based on the CDR3 plus reference TRBV9 and TRBJ1-1, the full variable domain is DSGVTQTPKHLITATGQRVTLRCSPRSGDLSVYWYQQSLDQGLQFLIQYYNGEERAKGNILERFSAQQFPDLHSELNLSSLELGDSALYFCASSASGGRTEAFFGQGTRLTVV.

This chain links TRBV4-3 with TRBJ1-5; D call uncertain. The CDR3 is made up of 14 amino acids. V gave up 0 bases and J gave up 2 bases, with 5 bases separating them. The V gene's germline CDR1 is LGHNA and CDR2 YSLEER. The CDR3 loop is CASSQELGNQPQHF. The CDR3 DNA reads TGCGCCAGCAGCCAAGAACTGGGCAATCAGCCCCAGCATTTT.

Here the CDR3 DNA reads TGTGCCAGCAGCAGTAGCGGGACTTTCTCCTACAATGAGCAGTTCTTC. The encoded protein is CASSSSGTFSYNEQFF. V gene TRBV7-9 combines with J gene TRBJ2-1, with 8 bases that match TRBD2. Germline CDR1 is SEHNR and CDR2 is FQNEAQ (reference sequence). Unmatched junction bases numbered 6, after V lost 5 bases and J lost 0 bases. The CDR3 loop spans 16 amino acids. Combining the CDR3 with reference TRBV7-9 and TRBJ2-1 gives the whole variable domain DTGVSQNPRHKITKRGQNVTFRCDPISEHNRLYWYRQTLGQGPEFLTYFQNEAQLEKSRLLSDRFSAERPKGSFSTLEIQRTEQGDSAMYLCASSSSGTFSYNEQFFGPGTRLTVL.

The chain couples TRBV4-2 to TRBJ1-2; D call uncertain. CDR1 LGHNA and CDR2 YNFKEQ come from the germline V gene. The CDR3 sequence is 16 residues long. Trimming shortened V by 0 bases and J by 6 bases, and 17 bases separated the two germline ends. The CDR3 DNA sequence: TGTGCCAGCAGCCAAGACGTTTTCGGGGAATCGGATGGCTACACCTTC. It yields the protein CASSQDVFGESDGYTF.

This chain connects TRBV6-4 to TRBJ2-4; 10 bases are a match to TRBD2. The junction had 8 bases not matched to a gene; V was cut back by 4 bases and J by 8 bases. Germline V gene lookup returns CDR1 MRHNA and CDR2 SNTAGT. The CDR3 loop spans 15 amino acids. The CDR3 sequence is CASSATSGIQYIQYF. The CDR3 DNA is TGTGCCAGCAGTGCCACTAGCGGGATACAGTACATTCAGTACTTC.

The rearrangement links TRBV3-1 (or the pseudogene TRBV3-2) to TRBJ2-1; tentatively, D is TRBD2 (5 bases). Trimming removed 1 base at V and 0 bases at J, with 19 bases between. The CDR3 extends over 19 amino acids. Per germline, CDR1 LGHDT and CDR2 YNNKEL (reference sequence). CDR3 sequence reads: CASSQGGKLLGLSYNEQFF. Here the CDR3 DNA reads TGTGCCAGCAGCCAAGGAGGGAAGCTCCTCGGTCTCTCCTACAATGAGCAGTTCTTC.